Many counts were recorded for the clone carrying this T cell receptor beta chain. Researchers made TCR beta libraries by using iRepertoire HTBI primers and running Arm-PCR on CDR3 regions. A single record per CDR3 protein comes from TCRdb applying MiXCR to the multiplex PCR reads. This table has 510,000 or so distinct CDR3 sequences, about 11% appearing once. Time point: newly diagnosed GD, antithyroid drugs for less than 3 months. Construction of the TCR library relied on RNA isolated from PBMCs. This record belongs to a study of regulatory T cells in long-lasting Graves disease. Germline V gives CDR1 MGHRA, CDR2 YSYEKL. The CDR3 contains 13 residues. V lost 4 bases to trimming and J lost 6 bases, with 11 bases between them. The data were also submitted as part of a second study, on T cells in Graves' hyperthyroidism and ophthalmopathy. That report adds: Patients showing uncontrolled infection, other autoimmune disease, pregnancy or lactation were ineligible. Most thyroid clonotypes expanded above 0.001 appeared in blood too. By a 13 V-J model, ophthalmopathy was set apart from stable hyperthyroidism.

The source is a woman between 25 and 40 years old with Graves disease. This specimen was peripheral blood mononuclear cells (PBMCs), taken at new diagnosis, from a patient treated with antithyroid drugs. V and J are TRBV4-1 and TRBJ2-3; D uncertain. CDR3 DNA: TGCGCCAGCAGCCCAACTATCCGTGATACGCAGTATTTT. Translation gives CASSPTIRDTQYF.